This section outlines one TCR beta chain sequence together with its context. The V gene's germline CDR1 is MNHEY and CDR2 SVGAGI. V shed 6 bases and J 10 bases; nucleotides not matched to a gene: 6. The CDR3 runs 14 residues. This sample is part of a study of control samples from healthy donors and cancer patients. The assay was immunoSEQ multiplex PCR, and TCRdb's table has in-frame clones only and misses some. The table records about 100,000 clones, 85% to 95% of them present only once. This chain uses TRBV6-5 with TRBJ1-4, with TRBD1 matching 12 bases. The sequence was obtained from a man younger than 35 in good health. Sample: blood. The CDR3 region is CASSWDRGRRKLFF. In DNA form, the CDR3 reads TGTGCCAGCAGCTGGGACAGGGGGCGAAGAAAACTGTTTTTT.